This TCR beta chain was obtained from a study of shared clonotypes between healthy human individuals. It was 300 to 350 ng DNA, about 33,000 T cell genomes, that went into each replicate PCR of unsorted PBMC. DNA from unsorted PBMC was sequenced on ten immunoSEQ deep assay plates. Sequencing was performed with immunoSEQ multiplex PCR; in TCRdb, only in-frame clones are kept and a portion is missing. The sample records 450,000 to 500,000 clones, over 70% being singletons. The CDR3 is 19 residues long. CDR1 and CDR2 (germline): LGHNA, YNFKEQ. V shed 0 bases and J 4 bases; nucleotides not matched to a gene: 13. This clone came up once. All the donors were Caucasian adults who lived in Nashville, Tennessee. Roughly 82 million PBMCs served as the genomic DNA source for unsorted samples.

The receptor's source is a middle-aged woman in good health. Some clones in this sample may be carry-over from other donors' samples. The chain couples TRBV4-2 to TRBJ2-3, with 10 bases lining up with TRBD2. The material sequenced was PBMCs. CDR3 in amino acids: CASSQEASGGPLSPDTQYF. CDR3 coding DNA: TGTGCCAGCAGCCAAGAAGCTAGCGGGGGACCCCTATCCCCAGATACGCAGTATTTT.